What follows is one T cell receptor beta chain and its context. This specimen comes from a study of T cell responses to AZD1222 COVID-19 vaccine. Measured with immunoSEQ multiplex PCR; TCRdb has only the in-frame clones, and not every one. This table holds about 48,000 clones, roughly 85% found once. V dropped 3 bases and J dropped 9; count of bases not matched to a gene: 4. The CDR3 extends over 13 amino acids. The germline V gene has CDR1 MNHEY and CDR2 SMNVEV (reference sequence). The sample was peripheral blood, taken 28 days after the second AZD1222 dose. This receptor was obtained from an adult who received the AZD1222 COVID-19 vaccine. The chain employs TRBV27 and TRBJ2-1, with 8 bases that match TRBD2. CDR3 bases: TGTGCCAGCAGTTTGCGGGGGGCGGGTGAGCAGTTCTTC. Translation gives CASSLRGAGEQFF.